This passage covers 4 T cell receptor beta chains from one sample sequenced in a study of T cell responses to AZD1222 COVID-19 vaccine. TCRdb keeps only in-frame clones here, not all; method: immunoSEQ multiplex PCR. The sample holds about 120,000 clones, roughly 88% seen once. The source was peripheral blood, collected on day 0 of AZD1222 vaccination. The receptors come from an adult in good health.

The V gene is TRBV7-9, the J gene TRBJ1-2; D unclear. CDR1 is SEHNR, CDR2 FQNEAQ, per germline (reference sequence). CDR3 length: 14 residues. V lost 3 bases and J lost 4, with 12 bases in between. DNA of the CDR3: TGTGCCAGCAGCTTGAAGGCCAGGAGCTATGGCTACACCTTC. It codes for CASSLKARSYGYTF. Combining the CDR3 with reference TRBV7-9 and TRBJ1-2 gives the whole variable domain DTGVSQNPRHKITKRGQNVTFRCDPISEHNRLYWYRQTLGQGPEFLTYFQNEAQLEKSRLLSDRFSAERPKGSFSTLEIQRTEQGDSAMYLCASSLKARSYGYTFGSGTRLTVV.

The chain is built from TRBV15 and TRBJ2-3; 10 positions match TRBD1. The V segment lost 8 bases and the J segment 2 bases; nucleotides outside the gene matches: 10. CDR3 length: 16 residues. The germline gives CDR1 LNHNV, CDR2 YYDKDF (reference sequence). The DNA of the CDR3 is TGTGCCACCTCGGCCGGGACAGGGGACCACACAGATACGCAGTATTTT. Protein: CATSAGTGDHTDTQYF.

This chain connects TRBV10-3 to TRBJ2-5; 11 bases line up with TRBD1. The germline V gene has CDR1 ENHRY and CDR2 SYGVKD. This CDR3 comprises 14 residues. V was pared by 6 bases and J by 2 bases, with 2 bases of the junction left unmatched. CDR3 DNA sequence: TGTGCCATCAGAGGGACAGGGGGGCAAGAGACCCAGTACTTC. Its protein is CAIRGTGGQETQYF.

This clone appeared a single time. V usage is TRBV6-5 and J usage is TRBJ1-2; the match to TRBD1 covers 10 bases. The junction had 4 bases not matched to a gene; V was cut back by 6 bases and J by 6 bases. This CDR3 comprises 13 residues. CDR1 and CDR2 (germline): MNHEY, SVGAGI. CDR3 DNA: TGTGCCAGCAGGGGACAGGGGTTGGATGGCTACACCTTC. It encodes CASRGQGLDGYTF.